A selection of T cell receptor beta chains follows, all from one sample in a study of blood T cell repertoires in COVID-19. Sequencing used immunoSEQ multiplex PCR; TCRdb keeps in-frame clones, though not all of them. The sample contains roughly 250,000 clones, 80% to 90% of which appear only once. The sample comprised PBMCs or T cells enriched from blood (not recorded which). These TCRs come from a woman in her 40s who had been exposed to COVID-19. Both conserved end residues are part of each CDR3. The D gene is left open where the match is weak. Expanded clones get a size class; other rows say once, few or many, or leave the size out.

d_gene: NA; j_gene: TRBJ1-4; v_gene: TRBV21-1; abundance: NA; CDR3aa: CASRLQGEKEVANEKLFF; CDR3nt: TGTGCCAGCAGACTCCAGGGGGAGAAGGAAGTAGCTAATGAAAAACTGTTTTTT
d_gene: NA; j_gene: TRBJ1-1; v_gene: TRBV7-3; abundance: NA; CDR3aa: CASSPQGSNTEAFF; CDR3nt: TGTGCCAGCAGCCCACAGGGTTCAAACACTGAAGCTTTCTTT
d_gene: NA; j_gene: TRBJ2-1; v_gene: TRBV24-1; abundance: NA; CDR3aa: CATSDFPRAHNEQFF; CDR3nt: TGTGCCACCAGTGATTTCCCCAGGGCCCACAATGAGCAGTTCTTC
d_gene: TRBD1; j_gene: TRBJ1-2; v_gene: TRBV4-2; abundance: NA; CDR3aa: CASSPNMIDRDHSSNYGGYTF; CDR3nt: TGTGCCAGCAGCCCAAATATGATAGACAGGGACCATTCATCTAACTATGGGGGCTACACCTTC
d_gene: NA; j_gene: TRBJ1-2; v_gene: TRBV7-8; abundance: once; CDR3aa: CASSLDRDGYTF; CDR3nt: TGTGCCAGCAGCTTAGACAGAGATGGCTACACCTTC
d_gene: NA; j_gene: TRBJ1-6; v_gene: TRBV7-2; abundance: NA; CDR3aa: CASSLGPQGVGSPLHF; CDR3nt: TGTGCCAGCAGCTTAGGGCCCCAAGGGGTCGGCTCACCCCTCCACTTT
d_gene: NA; j_gene: TRBJ2-7; v_gene: TRBV6-5; abundance: NA; CDR3aa: CASSRNQLRPYEQYF; CDR3nt: TGTGCCAGCAGTAGAAACCAATTGAGGCCCTACGAGCAGTACTTC
d_gene: TRBD1; j_gene: TRBJ2-1; v_gene: TRBV7-9; abundance: NA; CDR3aa: CASSLVGDRGYNEQFF; CDR3nt: TGTGCCAGCAGCCTCGTAGGGGACAGGGGTTACAATGAGCAGTTCTTC
d_gene: TRBD1; j_gene: TRBJ1-6; v_gene: TRBV5-6; abundance: NA; CDR3aa: CASSLLAGTGVSPLHF; CDR3nt: TGTGCCAGCAGCTTGCTTGCCGGGACAGGGGTGTCACCCCTCCACTTT
d_gene: NA; j_gene: TRBJ2-6; v_gene: TRBV6-2/TRBV6-3; abundance: NA; CDR3aa: CASSKNRVAGANVLTF; CDR3nt: TGTGCCAGCAGCAAAAACAGGGTGGCAGGGGCCAACGTCCTGACTTTC
d_gene: TRBD1; j_gene: TRBJ1-6; v_gene: TRBV2; abundance: NA; CDR3aa: CASKLGTQGAKSPLHF; CDR3nt: TGTGCCAGCAAACTCGGAACACAGGGGGCGAAATCACCCCTCCACTTT
d_gene: NA; j_gene: TRBJ2-2; v_gene: TRBV25-1; abundance: NA; CDR3aa: CASSESGATGELFF; CDR3nt: TGTGCCAGCAGTGAGTCTGGGGCCACCGGGGAGCTGTTTTTT
d_gene: NA; j_gene: TRBJ1-2; v_gene: TRBV9; abundance: NA; CDR3aa: CARSVGGGQNYGYTF; CDR3nt: TGTGCCCGCAGCGTAGGGGGGGGCCAAAACTATGGCTACACCTTC
d_gene: TRBD1; j_gene: TRBJ2-1; v_gene: TRBV7-9; abundance: NA; CDR3aa: CASSSTAQGSEQFF; CDR3nt: TGTGCCAGCAGTTCAACCGCACAGGGGAGTGAGCAGTTCTTC
d_gene: TRBD1; j_gene: TRBJ1-3; v_gene: TRBV6-5; abundance: once; CDR3aa: CASTFTTGTGNTIYF; CDR3nt: TGTGCCAGCACGTTCACGACAGGGACTGGAAACACCATATATTTT
d_gene: NA; j_gene: TRBJ1-1; v_gene: TRBV5-1; abundance: NA; CDR3aa: CASRVGVNTEAFF; CDR3nt: TGCGCCAGCAGGGTCGGGGTGAACACTGAAGCTTTCTTT
d_gene: NA; j_gene: TRBJ1-1; v_gene: TRBV6-5; abundance: NA; CDR3aa: CASSYGGEGTEAFF; CDR3nt: TGTGCCAGCAGCTACGGTGGGGAGGGGACTGAAGCTTTCTTT
d_gene: NA; j_gene: TRBJ1-1; v_gene: TRBV9; abundance: NA; CDR3aa: CASSVGQANTEAFF; CDR3nt: TGTGCCAGCAGCGTAGGACAGGCGAACACTGAAGCTTTCTTT
d_gene: TRBD2; j_gene: TRBJ2-5; v_gene: TRBV4-2; abundance: NA; CDR3aa: CASSQGDSSGSSQETQYF; CDR3nt: TGTGCCAGCAGCCAAGGAGATTCTAGCGGGAGTTCCCAAGAGACCCAGTACTTC
d_gene: NA; j_gene: TRBJ1-5; v_gene: TRBV6-1; abundance: NA; CDR3aa: CASSEVIKGDHQTTQPQHF; CDR3nt: TGTGCCAGCAGTGAAGTAATCAAGGGGGACCATCAAACCACTCAGCCCCAGCATTTT
d_gene: TRBD1; j_gene: TRBJ2-7; v_gene: TRBV11-2; abundance: few; CDR3aa: CASSFDPTGVGEQYF; CDR3nt: TGTGCCAGCAGCTTCGACCCGACAGGGGTGGGCGAGCAGTACTTC
d_gene: NA; j_gene: TRBJ1-2; v_gene: TRBV7-9; abundance: NA; CDR3aa: CASSPFSGYGYTF; CDR3nt: TGTGCCAGCAGCCCTTTCTCCGGCTATGGCTACACCTTC
d_gene: NA; j_gene: TRBJ1-1; v_gene: TRBV11-3; abundance: NA; CDR3aa: CASSLATSEAFF; CDR3nt: TGTGCCAGCAGCTTAGCAACTTCTGAAGCTTTCTTT
d_gene: NA; j_gene: TRBJ2-7; v_gene: TRBV13; abundance: NA; CDR3aa: CASSPSRGKRNEQYF; CDR3nt: TGTGCCAGCAGCCCCTCACGGGGGAAACGCAACGAGCAGTACTTC
d_gene: NA; j_gene: TRBJ1-2; v_gene: TRBV19; abundance: NA; CDR3aa: CASSIPGLTYGYTF; CDR3nt: TGTGCCAGTAGTATCCCGGGACTTACCTATGGCTACACCTTC
d_gene: TRBD1; j_gene: TRBJ1-3; v_gene: TRBV3-1/TRBV3-2; abundance: NA; CDR3aa: CASSRTGVGNTIYF; CDR3nt: TGTGCCAGCAGCCGTACAGGGGTTGGAAACACCATATATTTT
d_gene: NA; j_gene: TRBJ1-6; v_gene: TRBV5-3; abundance: NA; CDR3aa: CARSSEQGINSPLHF; CDR3nt: TGTGCCAGAAGCTCGGAGCAGGGAATTAATTCACCCCTCCACTTT
d_gene: NA; j_gene: TRBJ2-6; v_gene: TRBV29-1; abundance: once; CDR3aa: CSVSSTGANVLTF; CDR3nt: TGCAGCGTCTCTAGTACCGGGGCCAACGTCCTGACTTTC
d_gene: NA; j_gene: TRBJ2-1; v_gene: TRBV9; abundance: NA; CDR3aa: CASSDSSRGGLGQFF; CDR3nt: TGTGCCAGCAGCGATAGTAGTAGGGGAGGACTGGGGCAGTTCTTC
d_gene: TRBD1; j_gene: TRBJ2-4; v_gene: TRBV27; abundance: NA; CDR3aa: CASSLGQGRNIQYF; CDR3nt: TGTGCCAGCAGTCTCGGACAGGGTAGGAACATTCAGTACTTC
d_gene: NA; j_gene: TRBJ2-4; v_gene: TRBV11-3; abundance: once; CDR3aa: CASSARGGIQYF; CDR3nt: TGTGCCAGCAGCGCGAGGGGGGGCATTCAGTACTTC
d_gene: TRBD2; j_gene: TRBJ2-1; v_gene: TRBV7-9; abundance: NA; CDR3aa: CASTPPWASGRSHYNEQFF; CDR3nt: TGTGCCAGCACCCCCCCGTGGGCTAGCGGACGAAGTCACTACAATGAGCAGTTCTTC
d_gene: NA; j_gene: TRBJ1-4; v_gene: TRBV21-1; abundance: NA; CDR3aa: CASSKEGREDEKLFF; CDR3nt: TGTGCCAGCAGCAAAGAAGGCAGGGAGGATGAAAAACTGTTTTTT
d_gene: NA; j_gene: TRBJ2-6; v_gene: TRBV19; abundance: NA; CDR3aa: CASTEAGVRGRPGANVLTF; CDR3nt: TGTGCCAGTACCGAAGCTGGAGTCCGAGGGCGACCTGGGGCCAACGTCCTGACTTTC
d_gene: NA; j_gene: TRBJ2-1; v_gene: TRBV19; abundance: NA; CDR3aa: CASQEGGRTPEQFF; CDR3nt: TGTGCCAGTCAAGAGGGGGGGCGCACCCCTGAGCAGTTCTTC
d_gene: TRBD1; j_gene: TRBJ1-1; v_gene: TRBV3-1/TRBV3-2; abundance: NA; CDR3aa: CASSFPGQGRAFF; CDR3nt: TGTGCCAGCAGCTTTCCGGGACAGGGCCGGGCTTTCTTT
d_gene: NA; j_gene: TRBJ1-1; v_gene: TRBV4-1; abundance: NA; CDR3aa: CASSIIAATEAFF; CDR3nt: TGCGCCAGCAGCATCATCGCGGCCACTGAAGCTTTCTTT
d_gene: TRBD1; j_gene: TRBJ1-2; v_gene: TRBV19; abundance: once; CDR3aa: CASSIRQGYGYTF; CDR3nt: TGTGCCAGTAGTATACGACAGGGATATGGCTACACCTTC
d_gene: NA; j_gene: TRBJ1-6; v_gene: TRBV11-3; abundance: NA; CDR3aa: CASSHTGWANSPLHF; CDR3nt: TGTGCCAGCAGCCACACAGGGTGGGCAAATTCACCCCTCCACTTT
d_gene: NA; j_gene: TRBJ1-1; v_gene: TRBV5-1; abundance: NA; CDR3aa: CASSSTGAPVEAFF; CDR3nt: TGCGCCAGCAGCTCGACAGGCGCCCCGGTTGAAGCTTTCTTT
d_gene: NA; j_gene: TRBJ1-6; v_gene: TRBV3-1/TRBV3-2; abundance: NA; CDR3aa: CASSPGTSSWSPLHF; CDR3nt: TGTGCCAGCAGCCCCGGGACATCGTCATGGTCACCCCTCCACTTT
d_gene: NA; j_gene: TRBJ1-4; v_gene: TRBV4-1; abundance: NA; CDR3aa: CASSYPGGSEKLFF; CDR3nt: TGCGCCAGCAGTTACCCCGGGGGGAGCGAAAAACTGTTTTTT
d_gene: TRBD1; j_gene: TRBJ1-4; v_gene: TRBV12-5; abundance: NA; CDR3aa: CASGQGVEKLFF; CDR3nt: TGTGCTAGTGGACAGGGGGTAGAAAAACTGTTTTTT
d_gene: NA; j_gene: TRBJ1-4; v_gene: TRBV9; abundance: NA; CDR3aa: CASSVGSRPFSGEKLFF; CDR3nt: TGTGCCAGCAGCGTAGGGTCCCGCCCGTTCTCGGGGGAAAAACTGTTTTTT
d_gene: TRBD1; j_gene: TRBJ2-5; v_gene: TRBV6-4; abundance: NA; CDR3aa: CASSRDREETQYF; CDR3nt: TGTGCCAGCAGCAGAGACAGGGAGGAGACCCAGTACTTC
d_gene: TRBD1; j_gene: TRBJ2-1; v_gene: TRBV10-3; abundance: NA; CDR3aa: CAISEPGQGFYNEQFF; CDR3nt: TGTGCCATCAGTGAGCCCGGACAGGGATTCTACAATGAGCAGTTCTTC
d_gene: NA; j_gene: TRBJ1-5; v_gene: TRBV5-1; abundance: NA; CDR3aa: CASSTDSNQPQHF; CDR3nt: TGCGCCAGCTCGACAGATAGCAATCAGCCCCAGCATTTT
d_gene: TRBD1; j_gene: TRBJ2-7; v_gene: TRBV19; abundance: NA; CDR3aa: CASSTQGQAPEQYF; CDR3nt: TGTGCCAGTAGTACCCAGGGACAGGCCCCCGAGCAGTACTTC
d_gene: TRBD1; j_gene: TRBJ1-4; v_gene: TRBV28; abundance: NA; CDR3aa: CASSTPPGGGSNEKLFF; CDR3nt: TGTGCCAGCAGTACACCCCCAGGGGGCGGGTCTAATGAAAAACTGTTTTTT
d_gene: NA; j_gene: TRBJ1-2; v_gene: TRBV2; abundance: few; CDR3aa: CASSSTGDLRYGYTF; CDR3nt: TGTGCCAGCAGTTCCACAGGCGACTTGAGGTATGGCTACACCTTC
d_gene: NA; j_gene: TRBJ2-5; v_gene: TRBV21-1; abundance: once; CDR3aa: CASSNCLRSCETQYF; CDR3nt: TGTGCCAGCAGCAACTGCCTTCGGTCATGTGAGACCCAGTACTTC
d_gene: TRBD1; j_gene: TRBJ2-2; v_gene: TRBV10-3; abundance: few; CDR3aa: CAIRGDRTNTGELFF; CDR3nt: TGTGCCATCAGGGGGGACAGGACGAACACCGGGGAGCTGTTTTTT
d_gene: TRBD1; j_gene: TRBJ1-1; v_gene: TRBV6-8; abundance: once; CDR3aa: CASSYNRSQGATGDTEAFF; CDR3nt: TGTGCCAGCAGTTACAACCGGAGTCAGGGGGCGACGGGGGACACTGAAGCTTTCTTT
d_gene: NA; j_gene: TRBJ1-6; v_gene: TRBV4-3; abundance: NA; CDR3aa: CASSQDFNWSYNSPLHF; CDR3nt: TGCGCCAGCAGCCAAGACTTCAACTGGTCCTATAATTCACCCCTCCACTTT
d_gene: TRBD1; j_gene: TRBJ2-3; v_gene: TRBV11-3; abundance: NA; CDR3aa: CASSLGRQGGRDTQYF; CDR3nt: TGTGCCAGCAGCTTAGGGCGACAGGGCGGTCGAGATACGCAGTATTTT
d_gene: NA; j_gene: TRBJ1-2; v_gene: TRBV28; abundance: NA; CDR3aa: CASRDGLAGGYTF; CDR3nt: TGTGCCAGCAGGGATGGACTGGCGGGAGGCTACACCTTC
d_gene: TRBD1; j_gene: TRBJ2-2; v_gene: TRBV4-3; abundance: NA; CDR3aa: CASSQQDRATGELFF; CDR3nt: TGCGCCAGCAGCCAGCAGGACAGGGCCACCGGGGAGCTGTTTTTT
d_gene: TRBD2; j_gene: TRBJ2-5; v_gene: TRBV7-7; abundance: NA; CDR3aa: CASSLGLAGGGGETQYF; CDR3nt: TGTGCTAGCAGCTTGGGACTAGCGGGAGGGGGAGGCGAGACCCAGTACTTC